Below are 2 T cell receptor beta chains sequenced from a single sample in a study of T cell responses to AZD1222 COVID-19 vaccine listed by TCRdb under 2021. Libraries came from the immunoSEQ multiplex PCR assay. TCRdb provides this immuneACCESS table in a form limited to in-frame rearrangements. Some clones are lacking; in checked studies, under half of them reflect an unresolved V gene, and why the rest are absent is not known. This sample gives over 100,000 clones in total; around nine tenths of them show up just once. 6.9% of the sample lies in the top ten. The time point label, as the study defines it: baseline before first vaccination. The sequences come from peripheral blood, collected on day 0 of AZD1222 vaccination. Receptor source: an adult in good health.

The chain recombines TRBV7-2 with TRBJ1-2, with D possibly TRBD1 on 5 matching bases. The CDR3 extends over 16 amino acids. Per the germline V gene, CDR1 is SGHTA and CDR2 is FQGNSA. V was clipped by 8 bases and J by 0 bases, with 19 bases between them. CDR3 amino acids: CASAPSGQLANYGYTF. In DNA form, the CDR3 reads TGTGCCAGCGCTCCCTCAGGGCAGCTAGCTAACTATGGCTACACCTTC.

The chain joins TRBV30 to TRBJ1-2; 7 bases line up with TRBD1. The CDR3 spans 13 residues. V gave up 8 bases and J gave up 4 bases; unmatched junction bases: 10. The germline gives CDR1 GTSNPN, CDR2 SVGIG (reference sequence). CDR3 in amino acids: CATSDRRAYGYTF. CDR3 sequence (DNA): TGTGCCACTTCGGACAGGCGAGCCTATGGCTACACCTTC.